This T cell receptor (beta chain) was recovered during a study of T-cell reconstitution after alpha-beta-depleted transplantation in children. For TCRbeta, the library was prepared with unique molecular identifiers. Each CDR3 protein is one row after TCRdb ran MiXCR on the PCR reads. Of roughly 200,000 distinct CDR3 sequences listed, roughly 9% are singletons. This clonotype was observed a few times. The receptor was derived from a human donor who donated a stem cell graft to a child with acute lymphoblastic leukemia. The material was PBMCs from the stem cell graft donor, obtained from the stem cell graft.

For the CDR3, the DNA is TGCAGTGCTAGTAGGGCGCCAGGGACTGAAGCTTTCTTT. Its protein is CSASRAPGTEAFF. The V gene is TRBV20-1, the J gene TRBJ1-1, with D maybe TRBD1 (5 bases). The germline CDR1 and CDR2 sequences are DFQATT and SNEGSKA (reference sequence). With 3 bases removed from V and 5 bases from J, the gap between germline ends came to 13 bases. The CDR3 consists of 13 residues.